This T cell receptor beta chain was sequenced in a study of T cell repertoires in cytomegalovirus infection. About the research overall: Both a matching HLA type and CMV infection were indicated by public TCR beta signatures. Broader study findings: Ex vivo responses were dominated by HLA-C-restricted CMV-specific TCR beta clonotypes. Pooled public TCR beta family frequency picked out CMV carriers with the relevant HLA.

This clonotype was found once. Its specificity is unknown. In TCRdb, the reads were re-called with MiXCR into one record per CDR3 protein. The sample lists nearly 650,000 distinct CDR3 sequences; less than 25% were seen once. V shed 3 bases and J 2 bases; nucleotides not matched to a gene: 6. The CDR3 is 17 residues long. Germline values: CDR1 SGHTA, CDR2 FQGTGA. Material for sequencing was CD8+ T cells from PBMCs. The sequence derives from a human donor in good health (CMV status not recorded). Some clones in this sample may be carry-over from other donors' samples. The chain carries TRBV7-3 and TRBJ2-3; 12 nucleotides line up with TRBD2. DNA for the CDR3: TGTGCCAGCAGCTTTCGGACTAGCGGGGATTACACAGATACGCAGTATTTT. Encoded protein: CASSFRTSGDYTDTQYF.